The 27 T cell receptor beta chains below were found in one sample sequenced in a study of T cell responses to AZD1222 COVID-19 vaccine. Assay used: immunoSEQ multiplex PCR; TCRdb lists only in-frame clones, some missing. Of roughly 150,000 clones listed, about nine tenths are singletons. The sequences come from peripheral blood, collected on day 0 of AZD1222 vaccination. The receptors come from an adult in good health.

The chain links TRBV7-9 to TRBJ1-4, with 7 bases fitting TRBD1. This CDR3 comprises 16 residues. Germline V gives CDR1 SEHNR, CDR2 FQNEAQ (reference sequence). V lost 5 bases, J lost 5 bases, and 11 bases stayed unmatched. CDR3: CASSPIRTGRNEKLFF. In DNA, the CDR3 is TGTGCCAGCAGCCCTATTCGGACAGGTAGAAATGAAAAACTGTTTTTT.

This clone turned up a few times. The chain links TRBV14 to TRBJ2-7; D assignment may be TRBD1 or TRBD2 (5 bases each). There are 14 residues in the CDR3. V lost 0 bases, J lost 12 bases, and 18 bases lay in between. CDR1 is SGHDN and CDR2 is FVKESK in the germline V gene. The CDR3 protein is CASSQDRGPKPPYF. In DNA, the CDR3 is TGTGCCAGCAGCCAAGATCGGGGACCCAAACCCCCGTACTTC.

The table lists this clone with a count of one. This sequence joins TRBV19 and TRBJ2-7; 7 nucleotides agree with TRBD2. This CDR3 comprises 15 residues. With V trimmed by 7 bases and J by 2 bases, 11 bases remained unmatched. In germline, CDR1 is LNHDA, CDR2 SQIVND (reference sequence). The CDR3 sequence: CASTRGAGTTYEQYF. Here the CDR3 DNA reads TGTGCCAGTACCAGAGGAGCGGGGACCACCTACGAGCAGTACTTC.

V usage is TRBV5-4 and J usage is TRBJ2-2, with D tentatively TRBD2 (7 bases). Germline V gene lookup returns CDR1 SGHNT and CDR2 YYREEE (reference sequence). V dropped 4 bases and J dropped 2 bases, with 15 bases sitting between them. The CDR3 is 16 amino acids. The CDR3 region is CASSGPGGRNTGELFF. For the CDR3, the DNA is TGTGCCAGCAGCGGCCCCGGGGGGCGCAACACCGGGGAGCTGTTTTTT.

The chain couples TRBV24-1 to TRBJ2-1; TRBD2 agrees at 14 bases. Germline V gene sequence: CDR1 KGHDR, CDR2 SFDVKD. The CDR3 is 16 amino acids. V dropped 4 bases and J dropped 8; count of bases not matched to a gene: 6. Written as DNA, the CDR3 is TGTGCCACCAGTGACCGACTAGCGGGGGGGCCCGATGAGCAGTTCTTC. Its protein is CATSDRLAGGPDEQFF.

The rearrangement uses TRBV19 and TRBJ2-7, with 7 bases aligning to TRBD1. Germline V lookup: CDR1 LNHDA, CDR2 SQIVND (reference sequence). With 1 base clipped from V and 4 bases from J, the junction kept 7 bases outside the gene matches. This CDR3 spans 15 amino acids. Here the CDR3 DNA reads TGTGCCAGTAGTATAGGGGGTAGCAGGGGGTACGAGCAGTACTTC. Its protein product is CASSIGGSRGYEQYF.

This sequence joins TRBV6-2 or TRBV6-3 and TRBJ1-1; D is perhaps TRBD1 (5 bases). Trimming took off 5 bases at V and 5 bases at J, with 15 bases between the two ends. Looked up from germline, CDR1 is MNHEY and CDR2 is SVGEGT. CDR3 length equals 14 residues. The CDR3 sequence is CASSLLSGDTEAFF. DNA of the CDR3: TGTGCCAGCAGTCTGCTTTCGGGGGATACTGAAGCTTTCTTT.

V and J are TRBV2 and TRBJ2-7, with 8 bases aligning to TRBD1. CDR1 is SNHLY, CDR2 FYNNEI, per germline. The CDR3 consists of 14 residues. With V trimmed by 5 bases and J by 3 bases, 6 bases remained unmatched. CDR3: CASSRQGAGYEQYF. CDR3 in DNA: TGTGCCAGCAGTCGCCAGGGGGCGGGCTACGAGCAGTACTTC.

The table lists this clone with a count of one. V usage is TRBV19 and J usage is TRBJ1-2; TRBD1 matches 9 bases. The germline gives CDR1 LNHDA, CDR2 SQIVND (reference sequence). This CDR3 comprises 16 residues. J lost 5 bases, V lost 6 bases, and 13 bases had no gene match. The chain's CDR3 is CASRLGGQGAPYGYTF. The CDR3 DNA reads as TGTGCCAGTAGGCTGGGGGGACAGGGTGCTCCATATGGCTACACCTTC.

The chain recombines TRBV7-9 with TRBJ1-5; D may be TRBD1 (6 bases). V gave up 3 bases and J gave up 5 bases, with 14 bases separating them. CDR3 size: 15 residues. CDR1 is SEHNR, CDR2 FQNEAQ, per germline (reference sequence). CDR3 DNA sequence: TGTGCCAGCAGCTTCGGACAGTGGCGAGATCAGCCCCAGCATTTT. Translating it yields CASSFGQWRDQPQHF.

J is TRBJ1-2 and V is TRBV19; TRBD1 matches 7 bases. The CDR3 has 15 residues. The germline CDR1 and CDR2 sequences are LNHDA and SQIVND (reference sequence). J gave up 4 bases and V 5 bases, and 10 bases lay outside the gene matches. CDR3 DNA sequence: TGTGCCAGTAGTGACCAGGGACAGAGCCTCTATGGCTACACCTTC. Its protein product is CASSDQGQSLYGYTF.

V gene TRBV2 combines with J gene TRBJ2-1; D remains unclear. This CDR3 has 12 amino acids. CDR1 is SNHLY and CDR2 is FYNNEI in the germline V gene. V was pared by 5 bases and J by 9 bases, with 11 bases between. The DNA for the CDR3 is TGTGCCAGCAGTATCCTAGTTGGTGAGCAGTTCTTC. Its translation: CASSILVGEQFF.

The CDR3 region is CASSSDRGYEQYF. The CDR3 DNA sequence: TGTGCCAGCAGCAGTGACAGGGGGTACGAGCAGTACTTC. The chain uses TRBV11-1 and TRBJ2-7; TRBD1 agrees at 9 bases. With V trimmed by 5 bases and J by 4 bases, 3 bases remained unmatched. This CDR3 contains 13 residues. Germline CDR1 and CDR2: SGHAT and FQDESV (reference sequence).

The chain is built from TRBV7-3 and TRBJ2-2; no firm D call. V lost 2 bases, J lost 6 bases, and 7 bases lay in between. Germline values: CDR1 SGHTA, CDR2 FQGTGA. This CDR3 comprises 13 residues. This CDR3 reads CASSLSVPGELFF. The CDR3 DNA sequence: TGTGCCAGCAGCTTATCTGTTCCCGGGGAGCTGTTTTTT. The full variable domain, in which reference TRBV7-3 and TRBJ2-2 provide the parts outside the CDR3, is GAGVSQTPSNKVTEKGKYVELRCDPISGHTALYWYRQSLGQGPEFLIYFQGTGAADDSGLPNDRFFAVRPEGSVSTLKIQRTERGDSAVYLCASSLSVPGELFFGEGSRLTVL.

The chain employs TRBV25-1 and TRBJ2-3; 9 positions match TRBD2. This CDR3 spans 15 amino acids. The V and J ends lost 6 bases and 0 bases, in that order; junction bases with no gene match: 4. Germline-derived CDR1 and CDR2 are MGHDK and SYGVNS. The CDR3 here is CASRLAGASTDTQYF. Written as DNA, the CDR3 is TGTGCCAGCAGATTAGCGGGAGCCAGCACAGATACGCAGTATTTT. Variable domain in full (rest from reference TRBV25-1 and TRBJ2-3): EADIYQTPRYLVIGTGKKITLECSQTMGHDKMYWYQQDPGMELHLIHYSYGVNSTEKGDLSSESTVSRIRTEHFPLTLESARPSHTSQYLCASRLAGASTDTQYFGPGTRLTVL.

This chain joins TRBV7-9 and TRBJ1-6; TRBD1 aligns across 7 bases. V shed 5 bases, J shed 7 bases, and the junction held 5 bases outside the gene matches. The CDR3 is 14 amino acids. Germline V gene data show CDR1 as SEHNR and CDR2 as FQNEAQ (reference sequence). The CDR3 loop is CASSPGTANSPLHF. CDR3 bases: TGTGCCAGCAGCCCTGGGACAGCAAATTCACCCCTCCACTTT. Together with reference TRBV7-9 and TRBJ1-6, the CDR3 gives the full variable domain: DTGVSQNPRHKITKRGQNVTFRCDPISEHNRLYWYRQTLGQGPEFLTYFQNEAQLEKSRLLSDRFSAERPKGSFSTLEIQRTEQGDSAMYLCASSPGTANSPLHFGNGTRLTVT.

The chain employs TRBV11-3 and TRBJ2-1, with unresolved D. Trimming removed 1 base from V and 4 bases from J, with 5 bases in between. The CDR3 covers 13 residues. CDR1 and CDR2 from the germline V gene are SGHNT and YENEEA. The CDR3 protein is CASSLAEYNEQFF. The CDR3 coding sequence is TGTGCCAGCAGCTTAGCTGAATACAATGAGCAGTTCTTC.

The rearrangement uses TRBV11-2 and TRBJ2-3, with 10 bases fitting TRBD2. This CDR3 has 14 amino acids. V lost 3 bases and J lost 5; bases outside the gene matches: 2. Germline V gives CDR1 SGHAT, CDR2 FQNNGV. CDR3 residues: CASSFSGGEDTQYF. DNA for the CDR3: TGTGCCAGCAGCTTCAGCGGGGGGGAAGATACGCAGTATTTT.

This chain joins TRBV5-1 and TRBJ1-2; possibly TRBD1 for D (6 bases). Trimming cost V 4 bases and J 4 bases, with 14 bases left between them. The CDR3 spans 14 residues. Germline CDR1 SGHRS, CDR2 YFSETQ. CDR3 nucleotides: TGCGCCAGCAGCGAAACACAGGGCCCCTATGGCTACACCTTC. Translating gives CASSETQGPYGYTF.

The V gene is TRBV6-5, the J gene TRBJ1-1, with D possibly TRBD1 on 6 matching bases. The V and J ends lost 9 bases and 8 bases respectively, with 22 bases between them. The CDR3 is made up of 14 amino acids. Germline-derived CDR1 and CDR2 are MNHEY and SVGAGI. The CDR3 nucleotides read TGTGCCAGTTGGGGGGACACCCTCTTTGCGGAAGCTTTCTTT. It yields the protein CASWGDTLFAEAFF.

The rearrangement links TRBV10-3 to TRBJ2-1, with TRBD2 identical over 9 bases. V shed 4 bases, J shed 3 bases, and the junction held 7 bases outside the gene matches. The CDR3 has 16 residues. Germline V gene lookup returns CDR1 ENHRY and CDR2 SYGVKD. In nucleotides, the CDR3 is TGTGCCATCAGTGCGGCGGGAGGGCAGGGCTACAATGAGCAGTTCTTC. Protein: CAISAAGGQGYNEQFF.

The chain combines TRBV6-5 with TRBJ2-7; TRBD1 matches at 7 bases. CDR1 is MNHEY, CDR2 SVGAGI, per germline. With 5 bases clipped from V and 0 bases from J, the junction kept 7 bases outside the gene matches. This CDR3 has 15 amino acids. CDR3: CASSTGQASSYEQYF. The DNA of the CDR3 is TGTGCCAGCAGTACCGGACAGGCGAGCTCCTACGAGCAGTACTTC.

J is TRBJ2-5 and V is TRBV5-6; D is uncertain. Deletions cut 1 base from V and 0 bases from J, with 7 bases between. Germline V gene data show CDR1 as SGHDT and CDR2 as YYEEEE. The CDR3 totals 14 residues. In DNA form, the CDR3 reads TGTGCCAGCAGCTTGCCCACCTACCAAGAGACCCAGTACTTC. It codes for CASSLPTYQETQYF.

The V call is TRBV6-6, the J call TRBJ1-2; TRBD1 might be the D (6 bases). V shed 6 bases and J shed 3 bases, with 17 bases lying between them. Germline V lookup: CDR1 MNHNY, CDR2 SVGAGI (reference sequence). The CDR3 has 15 amino acids. The CDR3 sequence is CASRGRQEVDYGYTF. The CDR3 DNA reads as TGTGCCAGCAGGGGGAGACAGGAGGTAGACTATGGCTACACCTTC.

The V and J genes are TRBV6-1 and TRBJ2-2; D is perhaps TRBD1 (5 bases). Germline V CDR1 and CDR2: MNHNS, SASEGT. This CDR3 is 14 amino acids long. V lost 3 bases, J lost 4 bases, and 9 bases lay in between. DNA for the CDR3: TGTGCCAGCAGTGACAGGGCGGCCACCGGGGAGCTGTTTTTT. The encoded protein is CASSDRAATGELFF.

This sequence joins TRBV7-6 and TRBJ1-6; D is perhaps TRBD1 (5 bases). This CDR3 comprises 16 residues. In germline, CDR1 is SGHVS, CDR2 FNYEAQ. Trimming removed 5 bases at V and 7 bases at J, with 18 bases between. CDR3 region: CASSPTVQGANSPLHF. DNA for the CDR3: TGTGCCAGCAGCCCGACGGTGCAAGGGGCGAATTCACCCCTCCACTTT.

The chain is built from TRBV7-2 and TRBJ2-3, with no clear D. Germline V lookup: CDR1 SGHTA, CDR2 FQGNSA. The CDR3 loop spans 13 amino acids. The V end was cut by 5 bases, the J end by 5 bases, with 11 bases between. CDR3 sequence (DNA): TGTGCCAGCAGCGATTGGTGGGGAGATACGCAGTATTTT. Protein product: CASSDWWGDTQYF.